This entry lists 32 T cell receptor beta chains sequenced from one sample in a study of cytomegalovirus exposure and HLA in healthy donors. Use of 60 Vbeta and 13 Jbeta primers characterized the PCR. Repertoires were generated with immunoSEQ multiplex PCR, while TCRdb's copy carries only in-frame clones and drops some. Of under 250,000 clones in the sample, approximately 88% were seen once. Sequencing was done on a sample of PBMCs. These receptors all stem from a boy aged 2 to 10 in good health and CMV-seronegative.

This CDR3 reads CASSQDPLADEQFF. The CDR3 region has the DNA TGCGCCAGCAGCCAAGATCCCCTAGCCGATGAGCAGTTCTTC. The V and J genes are TRBV4-1 and TRBJ2-1, with D possibly matching TRBD2 (5 bases). This CDR3 has 14 amino acids. V dropped 0 bases and J dropped 8 bases, with 11 bases sitting between them. Germline assignment: CDR1 MGHRA and CDR2 YSYEKL.

This clone was seen only a few times. The chain recombines TRBV2 with TRBJ1-1; a possible D gene is TRBD1 (5 bases). CDR1 and CDR2 (germline): SNHLY, FYNNEI. The CDR3 loop spans 16 amino acids. Trimming took 0 bases from V and 0 from J, leaving 11 bases between them. Here the CDR3 reads CASSEARGGMNTEAFF. Written as DNA, the CDR3 is TGTGCCAGCAGTGAAGCAAGGGGTGGGATGAACACTGAAGCTTTCTTT.

The chain uses TRBV30 and TRBJ2-3, with 7 bases that match TRBD2. Germline CDR1 reads GTSNPN; CDR2 reads SVGIG (reference sequence). The V and J ends lost 0 bases and 7 bases, in that order; junction bases with no gene match: 10. The CDR3 is 15 residues long. The DNA of the CDR3 is TGTGCCTGGAGTGTTGCTGCGGGGGTTGCGCATACGCAGTATTTT. Residues: CAWSVAAGVAHTQYF.

This chain uses TRBV18 with TRBJ2-2, with D perhaps matching TRBD2 (6 bases). CDR3 length equals 16 residues. CDR1 is KGHSH, CDR2 LQKENI, per germline. The V end was cut by 3 bases, the J end by 2 bases, with 13 bases between. The CDR3 DNA follows: TGTGCCAGCTCACCCCGGGACTTTGCTAACACCGGGGAGCTGTTTTTT. Translating it yields CASSPRDFANTGELFF. The full variable domain, with the rest looked up from reference TRBV18 and TRBJ2-2, is NAGVMQNPRHLVRRRGQEARLRCSPMKGHSHVYWYRQLPEEGLKFMVYLQKENIIDESGMPKERFSAEFPKEGPSILRIQQVVRGDSAAYFCASSPRDFANTGELFFGEGSRLTVL.

CDR3 nucleotides: TGTGCCAGCAGTAAAGGGACAGACCCCGTCAGCACTGAAGCTTTCTTT. It encodes CASSKGTDPVSTEAFF. The rearrangement joins TRBV2 to TRBJ1-1; 7 nucleotides agree with TRBD1. The CDR3 length is 16 residues. Germline CDR1 is SNHLY and CDR2 is FYNNEI. Trimming at V came to 5 bases and at J to 4 bases, leaving 13 bases not matched to a gene.

The chain is built from TRBV25-1 and TRBJ2-1, with 7 bases lining up with TRBD2. V was clipped by 6 bases and J by 6 bases; unmatched bases: 5. This CDR3 has 13 amino acids. Germline V gene lookup returns CDR1 MGHDK and CDR2 SYGVNS. The CDR3 loop is CASRPSGGNEQFF. CDR3 nucleotide sequence: TGTGCCAGCAGACCCTCGGGAGGCAATGAGCAGTTCTTC.

CDR3 loop: CAWSQGRWETQYF. The CDR3 DNA reads TGTGCCTGGTCACAGGGGCGCTGGGAGACCCAGTACTTC. V usage is TRBV30 and J usage is TRBJ2-5, with 7 bases lining up with TRBD1. This CDR3 has 13 residues. In germline, CDR1 is GTSNPN, CDR2 SVGIG (reference sequence). With V trimmed by 5 bases and J by 5 bases, 8 bases remained unmatched.

Regarding this clone: At one end the junction does not follow the germline gene, possibly because of a read error. The V call is TRBV5-1, the J call TRBJ1-1, with 7 bases identical to TRBD1. This CDR3 has 13 residues. Germline V gives CDR1 SGHRS, CDR2 YFSETQ. The CDR3 reads CASSLGQTCEAFF. CDR3 DNA: TGCGCCAGCAGTTTGGGACAGACCTGTGAAGCTTTCTTT.

The chain has TRBV15 and TRBJ2-1; TRBD1 might be the D (5 bases). Germline V lookup: CDR1 LNHNV, CDR2 YYDKDF (reference sequence). Deletions cut 1 base from V and 5 bases from J, with 12 bases between. The CDR3 is 15 residues long. CDR3 in amino acids: CATSRVSTGNNEQFF. CDR3 coding DNA: TGTGCCACCAGCAGAGTGTCAACAGGTAACAATGAGCAGTTCTTC. The variable domain in full, with the rest retrieved from reference TRBV15 and TRBJ2-1, is DAMVIQNPRYQVTQFGKPVTLSCSQTLNHNVMYWYQQKSSQAPKLLFHYYDKDFNNEADTPDNFQSRRPNTSFCFLDIRSPGLGDTAMYLCATSRVSTGNNEQFFGPGTRLTVL.

The chain combines TRBV4-1 with TRBJ1-4; D gene unclear. The CDR3 runs 16 residues. The germline V and J ends were trimmed by 4 bases and 5 bases, with 17 bases remaining between them. Germline values: CDR1 MGHRA, CDR2 YSYEKL. The CDR3 DNA is TGCGCCAGCAGCCCCAGAGGTAGCGGCCTCAATGAAAAACTGTTTTTT. It translates to CASSPRGSGLNEKLFF.

This chain uses TRBV4-2 with TRBJ2-7, with 9 bases fitting TRBD2. The CDR3 is made up of 15 amino acids. CDR1 LGHNA and CDR2 YNFKEQ come from the germline V gene. The junction had 6 bases not matched to a gene; V was cut back by 4 bases and J by 2 bases. In DNA, the CDR3 is TGTGCCAGCAGCCCGACTAGCGGAAGGACCTACGAGCAGTACTTC. Its protein product is CASSPTSGRTYEQYF.

The genes are TRBV29-1 and TRBJ1-4, with D possibly matching TRBD1 (6 bases). CDR1 and CDR2 from the germline V gene are SQVTM and ANQGSEA. Trimming left V 2 bases short and J 8 bases short, with 12 bases between. The CDR3 consists of 13 residues. This CDR3 is CSVEFRGEEKLFF. The CDR3 DNA is TGCAGCGTTGAATTCAGGGGAGAAGAAAAACTGTTTTTT.

The rearrangement links TRBV7-2 to TRBJ2-3, with TRBD2 identical over 10 bases. The CDR3 is 15 residues long. Losses at the gene ends were 4 bases for V and 6 bases for J; bases not matched to a gene: 7. CDR1 is SGHTA, CDR2 FQGNSA, per germline. CDR3 sequence (DNA): TGTGCCAGCAGCTACACAGCGGGGGGGCCGGATACGCAGTATTTT. It translates to CASSYTAGGPDTQYF. The full variable domain, its missing parts supplied by reference TRBV7-2 and TRBJ2-3, is GAGVSQSPSNKVTEKGKDVELRCDPISGHTALYWYRQSLGQGLEFLIYFQGNSAPDKSGLPSDRFSAERTGGSVSTLTIQRTQQEDSAVYLCASSYTAGGPDTQYFGPGTRLTVL.

This chain links TRBV10-3 with TRBJ1-1, with 9 nucleotides matching TRBD1. V shed 5 bases and J 5 bases; nucleotides not matched to a gene: 3. The CDR3 sequence is 13 residues long. Germline CDR1 reads ENHRY; CDR2 reads SYGVKD. The CDR3 nucleotides read TGTGCCATCAGTACAGGGGGCGAGACTGAAGCTTTCTTT. Translating it yields CAISTGGETEAFF.

The V call is TRBV19, the J call TRBJ2-7, with a tentative D call TRBD2 (6 bases). Between the trimmed V and J ends, which lost 5 bases and 1 base, there was a span of 15 bases. The CDR3 is 15 amino acids. Germline V gene lookup returns CDR1 LNHDA and CDR2 SQIVND (reference sequence). In DNA form, the CDR3 reads TGTGCCAGTAGTCCGGAGGGCGAGCGATCCTACGAGCAGTACTTC. It translates to CASSPEGERSYEQYF.

V and J are TRBV5-1 and TRBJ2-7; perhaps TRBD1 as D (5 bases). In germline, CDR1 is SGHRS, CDR2 YFSETQ. V was shortened by 1 base and J by 0 bases, with 11 bases between the two germline ends. The CDR3 length is 15 residues. CDR3 in amino acids: CASSLWQGGSYEQYF. The CDR3, as DNA: TGCGCCAGCAGCTTGTGGCAGGGCGGCTCCTACGAGCAGTACTTC.

V is TRBV6-1 and J is TRBJ1-6; D might be TRBD1 (5 bases). Trimming pared 8 bases from V and 7 bases from J, leaving 12 bases between. CDR1 is MNHNS, CDR2 SASEGT, per germline. There are 13 residues in the CDR3. The CDR3 nucleotides are TGTGCCAGCCGGGGGTCGGTAAATTCACCCCTCCACTTT. It codes for CASRGSVNSPLHF.

The CDR3 sequence: CASSLSGLISSYNEQFF. In DNA form, the CDR3 reads TGTGCCAGCAGCCTCTCCGGACTAATAAGCTCCTACAATGAGCAGTTCTTC. J is TRBJ2-1 and V is TRBV11-2; a weak D match, TRBD2 (6 bases). Trimming pared 5 bases from V and 0 bases from J, leaving 17 bases between. Germline V gene lookup returns CDR1 SGHAT and CDR2 FQNNGV. The CDR3 loop spans 17 amino acids.

The chain uses TRBV7-2 and TRBJ1-2; D ambiguous. This CDR3 spans 15 amino acids. Trimming removed 5 bases from V and 0 bases from J, with 13 bases in between. Germline assignment: CDR1 SGHTA and CDR2 FQGNSA. In nucleotides, the CDR3 is TGTGCCAGCAGCCCAGGATCCTCGGCTAACTATGGCTACACCTTC. Translating gives CASSPGSSANYGYTF.

The chain carries TRBV19 and TRBJ2-2; 9 bases map to TRBD2. The CDR3 length is 19 residues. CDR1 LNHDA and CDR2 SQIVND come from the germline V gene (reference sequence). J gave up 1 base and V 5 bases, and 14 bases lay outside the gene matches. The DNA of the CDR3 is TGTGCCAGTAGTCCCACCGGCATTAGCGGGAGAGGGAACACCGGGGAGCTGTTTTTT. Amino acids: CASSPTGISGRGNTGELFF. Full variable domain (remainder filled in from reference TRBV19 and TRBJ2-2): DGGITQSPKYLFRKEGQNVTLSCEQNLNHDAMYWYRQDPGQGLRLIYYSQIVNDFQKGDIAEGYSVSREKKESFPLTVTSAQKNPTAFYLCASSPTGISGRGNTGELFFGEGSRLTVL.

The J gene is TRBJ1-1, the V gene TRBV11-2; D might be TRBD1 (6 bases). The V end lost 0 bases, the J end lost 5 bases, and 7 bases lay between the germline ends. Germline loops: CDR1 SGHAT, CDR2 FQNNGV. This CDR3 comprises 13 residues. This CDR3 reads CASSLDRGTEAFF. For the CDR3, the DNA is TGTGCCAGCAGCTTAGACAGGGGAACTGAAGCTTTCTTT.

This clone was observed a handful of times. The chain carries TRBV2 and TRBJ2-1; 7 positions agree with TRBD2. V lost 6 bases, J lost 10 bases, and 12 bases stayed unmatched. The germline V gene has CDR1 SNHLY and CDR2 FYNNEI. This CDR3 comprises 14 residues. The CDR3 sequence: CASRKDRDYREQFF. The CDR3 coding sequence is TGTGCCAGCAGGAAAGACCGGGACTACAGGGAGCAGTTCTTC.

The chain links TRBV13 to TRBJ1-2, with 8 positions matching TRBD1. The CDR3 is 15 residues long. Trimming removed 5 bases from V and 9 bases from J; junction bases left unmatched: 14. Germline CDR1 and CDR2: PRHDT and FYEKMQ (reference sequence). CDR3 nucleotides: TGTGCCAGCAGCCCGCCGACAGGGGACCTTATGAGCTACACCTTC. Its translation: CASSPPTGDLMSYTF. The full variable domain, in which reference TRBV13 and TRBJ1-2 provide the parts outside the CDR3, is AAGVIQSPRHLIKEKRETATLKCYPIPRHDTVYWYQQGPGQDPQFLISFYEKMQSDKGSIPDRFSAQQFSDYHSELNMSSLELGDSALYFCASSPPTGDLMSYTFGSGTRLTVV.

The chain carries TRBV5-6 and TRBJ2-5; 12 bases fit TRBD2. Per the germline V gene, CDR1 is SGHDT and CDR2 is YYEEEE. J lost 2 bases, V lost 5 bases, and 4 bases had no gene match. The CDR3 length is 15 residues. CDR3 residues: CASSRTSGDQETQYF. As DNA, the CDR3 is TGTGCCAGCAGTCGGACTAGCGGGGATCAAGAGACCCAGTACTTC.

V usage is TRBV7-8 and J usage is TRBJ2-5, with D unclear. The V gene lost 5 bases and the J gene lost 1 base, with 11 bases spanning the gap. The CDR3 spans 14 residues. Germline V gene lookup returns CDR1 SGHVS and CDR2 FQNEAQ. CDR3 amino acids: CASSQPPGQETQYF. CDR3 DNA: TGTGCCAGCAGCCAACCTCCAGGCCAAGAGACCCAGTACTTC.

This rearrangement joins TRBV18 to TRBJ2-7; D unresolved. Germline V gene lookup returns CDR1 KGHSH and CDR2 LQKENI. There are 13 residues in the CDR3. V gave up 2 bases and J gave up 5 bases, with 10 bases separating them. CDR3 sequence: CASSPLVRDEQYF. The CDR3, as DNA: TGTGCCAGCTCACCATTGGTACGCGACGAGCAGTACTTC.

V and J are TRBV12-5 and TRBJ2-5; 7 bases line up with TRBD2. The trim removed 1 base at V and 4 bases at J, leaving 3 bases unmatched. CDR1 and CDR2 (germline): LGHNT, FRNRAP. The CDR3 consists of 14 residues. The CDR3 DNA reads as TGTGCTAGTGGTTTGGGGGCGGGAGCAGAGACCCAGTACTTC. It encodes CASGLGAGAETQYF.

This clone is a singleton in its sample. The rearrangement uses TRBV27 and TRBJ2-5; 8 bases fit TRBD2. The J call may be incorrect, as the DNA end agrees better with TRBJ2-7. The CDR3 is made up of 14 amino acids. Germline values: CDR1 MNHEY, CDR2 SMNVEV (reference sequence). DNA of the CDR3: TGTGCCAGCGGGCCTCGGCGGGAGGCCTACGAGCAGTACTTC. It is translated as CASGPRREAYEQYF.

The rearrangement joins TRBV19 to TRBJ1-1, with D tentatively TRBD1 (6 bases). V dropped 5 bases and J dropped 4 bases, with 14 bases sitting between them. Germline CDR1 is LNHDA and CDR2 is SQIVND (reference sequence). The CDR3 is 14 amino acids. For the CDR3, the DNA is TGTGCCAGTAGTTCCTTAACAGGGTTCACTGAAGCTTTCTTT. This translates into CASSSLTGFTEAFF.

This chain uses TRBV19 with TRBJ1-1; the D gene is possibly TRBD1 (6 bases). Germline CDR1 LNHDA, CDR2 SQIVND (reference sequence). This CDR3 spans 12 amino acids. V was clipped by 3 bases and J by 10 bases, with 12 bases between them. The CDR3 sequence is CASSMRTVGAFF. As DNA, the CDR3 is TGTGCCAGTAGTATGAGGACAGTAGGAGCTTTCTTT.

This sequence joins TRBV19 and TRBJ1-2; maybe TRBD1 (5 bases). The CDR3 spans 14 residues. Germline-derived CDR1 and CDR2 are LNHDA and SQIVND (reference sequence). Trimming removed 1 base at V and 5 bases at J, with 11 bases between. CDR3 nucleotide sequence: TGTGCCAGTAGTATAGGCCAGGGAATGTATGGCTACACCTTC. Translated: CASSIGQGMYGYTF.

The chain combines TRBV6-5 with TRBJ2-1, with TRBD2 matching over 9 bases. Germline trimming cut 2 bases from V and 7 bases from J; bases unmatched to any gene: 9. This CDR3 has 16 amino acids. Germline assignment: CDR1 MNHEY and CDR2 SVGAGI. The CDR3 loop is CASSYGTSGWGNEQFF. In nucleotides, the CDR3 is TGTGCCAGCAGTTACGGCACTAGCGGGTGGGGTAATGAGCAGTTCTTC.